The rows below give T cell receptor beta chains drawn from one sample of a study of CD8 T cells in Susac syndrome. From the immunoSEQ multiplex PCR reads, TCRdb called clonotypes with MiXCR, one entry per CDR3 protein. The sample holds 150,000 to 200,000 distinct CDR3 sequences, about 90% seen once. Sequences were obtained from CD4+ T cells from PBMCs. The receptors here all came from a human donor in good health. The conserved cysteine and the conserved F or W are not part of the CDR3 here. The order of the fields is V gene, CDR3 length, CDR3 protein.

TRBV20-1	13	SATSAGHVNYGYT
TRBV7-2	10	ASTFLSSPLH
TRBV7-2	13	ASSFIAAGTGELF
TRBV7-2	13	ASSITEKTPYGYT
TRBV5-6	14	ASSLGDRGFNYGYT
TRBV29-1	10	SVAAMGEAQY
TRBV30	11	ATLGGGANEQF
TRBV30	11	AWSVHGDNEQF
TRBV5-1	11	ASSLKSSRGAF
TRBV5-1	11	ASSLPENTEAF
TRBV12-3/TRBV12-4	13	ASALQRGKRYEQY
TRBV7-2	10	ASSLINSPLH
TRBV7-2	14	ASSASRGGSNSPLH
TRBV5-1	12	ASSGTPHTGELF
TRBV19	10	ASSRQNYGYT
TRBV6-5	13	ASSYSWGSYNEQF
TRBV25-1	11	ASNNGFTGELF
TRBV6-1	15	ASIGLYGRANTGELF
TRBV11-2	13	ASSLVSRDSIEQF
TRBV7-9	13	AMPRDRDASYEQY
TRBV18	14	ASSPNGRGNGNTIY
TRBV19	12	ASSMKTASYEQY